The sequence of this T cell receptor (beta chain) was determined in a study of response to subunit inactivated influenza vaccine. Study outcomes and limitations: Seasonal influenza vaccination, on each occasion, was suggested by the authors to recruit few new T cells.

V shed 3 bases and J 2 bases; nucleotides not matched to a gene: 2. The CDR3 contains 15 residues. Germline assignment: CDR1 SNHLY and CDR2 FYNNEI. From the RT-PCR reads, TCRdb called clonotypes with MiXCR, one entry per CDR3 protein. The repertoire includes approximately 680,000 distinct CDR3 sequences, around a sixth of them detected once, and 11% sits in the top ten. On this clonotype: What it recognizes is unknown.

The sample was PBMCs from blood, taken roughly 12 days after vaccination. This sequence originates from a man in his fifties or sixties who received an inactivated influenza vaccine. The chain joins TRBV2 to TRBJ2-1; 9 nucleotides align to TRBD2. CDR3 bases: TGTGCCAGCAGTGAGGGCGGGGGGGCCTACAATGAGCAGTTCTTC. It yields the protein CASSEGGGAYNEQFF. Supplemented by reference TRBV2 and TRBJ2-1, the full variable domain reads EPEVTQTPSHQVTQMGQEVILRCVPISNHLYFYWYRQILGQKVEFLVSFYNNEISEKSEIFDDQFSVERPDGSNFTLKIRSTKLEDSAMYFCASSEGGGAYNEQFFGPGTRLTVL.